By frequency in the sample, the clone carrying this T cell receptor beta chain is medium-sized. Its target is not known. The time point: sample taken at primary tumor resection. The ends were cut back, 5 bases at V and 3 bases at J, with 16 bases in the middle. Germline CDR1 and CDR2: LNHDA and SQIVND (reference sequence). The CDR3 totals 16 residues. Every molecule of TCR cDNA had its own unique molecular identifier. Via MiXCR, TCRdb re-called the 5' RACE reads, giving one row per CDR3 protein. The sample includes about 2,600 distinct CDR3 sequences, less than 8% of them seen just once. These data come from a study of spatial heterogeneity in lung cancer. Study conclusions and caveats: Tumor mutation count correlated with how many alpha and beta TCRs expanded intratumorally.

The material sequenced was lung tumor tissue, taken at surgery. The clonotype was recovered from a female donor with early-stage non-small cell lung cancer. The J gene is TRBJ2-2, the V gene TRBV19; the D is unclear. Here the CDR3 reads CASSLSQDRYTGELFF. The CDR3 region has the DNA TGTGCCAGTAGTTTGTCGCAGGACCGATACACCGGGGAGCTGTTTTTT.